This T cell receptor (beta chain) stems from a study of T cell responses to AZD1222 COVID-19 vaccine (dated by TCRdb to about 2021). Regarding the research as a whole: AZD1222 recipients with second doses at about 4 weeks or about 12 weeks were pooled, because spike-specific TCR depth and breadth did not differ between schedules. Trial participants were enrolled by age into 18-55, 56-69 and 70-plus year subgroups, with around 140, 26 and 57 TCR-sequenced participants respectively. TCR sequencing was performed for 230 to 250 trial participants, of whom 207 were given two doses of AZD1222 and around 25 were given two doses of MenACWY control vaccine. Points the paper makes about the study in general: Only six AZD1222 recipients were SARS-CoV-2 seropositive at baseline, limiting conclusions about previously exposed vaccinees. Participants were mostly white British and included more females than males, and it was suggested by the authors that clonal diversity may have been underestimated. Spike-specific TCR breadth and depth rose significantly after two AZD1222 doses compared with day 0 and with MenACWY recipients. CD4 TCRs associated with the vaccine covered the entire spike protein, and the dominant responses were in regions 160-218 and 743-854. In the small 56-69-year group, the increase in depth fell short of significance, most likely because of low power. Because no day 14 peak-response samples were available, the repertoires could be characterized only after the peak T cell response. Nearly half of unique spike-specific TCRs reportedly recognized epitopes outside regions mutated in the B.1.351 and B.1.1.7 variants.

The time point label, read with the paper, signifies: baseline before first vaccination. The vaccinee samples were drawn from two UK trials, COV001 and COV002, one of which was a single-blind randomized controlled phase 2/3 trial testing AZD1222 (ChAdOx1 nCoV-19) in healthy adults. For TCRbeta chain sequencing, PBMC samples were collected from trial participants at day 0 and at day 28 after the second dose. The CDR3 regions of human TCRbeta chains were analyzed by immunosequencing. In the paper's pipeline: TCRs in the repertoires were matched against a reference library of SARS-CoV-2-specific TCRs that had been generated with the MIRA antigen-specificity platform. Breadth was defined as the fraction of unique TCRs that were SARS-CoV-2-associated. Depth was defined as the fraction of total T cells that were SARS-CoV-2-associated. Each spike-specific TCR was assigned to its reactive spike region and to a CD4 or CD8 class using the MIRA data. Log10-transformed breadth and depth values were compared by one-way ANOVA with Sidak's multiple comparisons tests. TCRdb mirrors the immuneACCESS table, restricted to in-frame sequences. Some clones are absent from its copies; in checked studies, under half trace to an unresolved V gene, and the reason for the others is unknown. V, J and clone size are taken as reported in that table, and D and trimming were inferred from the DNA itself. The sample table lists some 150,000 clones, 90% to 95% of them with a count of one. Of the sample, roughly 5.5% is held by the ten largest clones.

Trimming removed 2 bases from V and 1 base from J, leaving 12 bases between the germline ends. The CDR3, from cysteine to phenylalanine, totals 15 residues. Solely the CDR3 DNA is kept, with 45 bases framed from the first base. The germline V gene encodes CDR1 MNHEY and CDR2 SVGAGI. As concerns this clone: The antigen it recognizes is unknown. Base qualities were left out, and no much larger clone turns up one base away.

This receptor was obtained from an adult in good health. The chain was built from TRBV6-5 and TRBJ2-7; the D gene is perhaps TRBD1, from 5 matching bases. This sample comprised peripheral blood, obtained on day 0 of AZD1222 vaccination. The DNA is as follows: TGTGCCAGCAGTTACGGGGCAGGGCAATCCTACGAGCAGTACTTC. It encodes CASSYGAGQSYEQYF.